Given below is one T cell receptor (beta chain) in context. The antigen is not known. This entry is derived from a study of T-cell reconstitution after alpha-beta-depleted transplantation in children. The study's findings and limits: Surviving recipient T cells and thymic progenitors produced the high day-60 TCRbeta diversity seen in some patients. Several hundred rapidly expanded clones from non-depleted graft cells reportedly supplied alpha-beta T cells about two months post-transplant.

The CDR3 length is 17 residues. The germline V gene has CDR1 SGHNT and CDR2 YENEEA. Trimming cost V 8 bases and J 5 bases; bases outside gene matches: 15. Unique molecular identifiers were incorporated into the prepared TCRbeta library. TCRdb re-called the PCR reads through MiXCR, storing one row per CDR3 protein. The sample consists of about 830,000 distinct CDR3 sequences, roughly 15% of them appearing once. The receptor was isolated from a male patient between 5 and 17 years old who had a stem cell transplant for acute lymphoblastic leukemia, so the T cells may come from the graft donor. The specimen was PBMCs, mostly from graft donor cells, collected 360 days after TCRalphabeta/CD19-depleted stem cell transplant. V is TRBV11-3 and J is TRBJ2-1, with 10 bases matching TRBD2. CDR3 nucleotides: TGTGCCAGCTCCACCAGAAAGACTAGCGGGCCGAACAATGAGCAGTTCTTC. Amino acids: CASSTRKTSGPNNEQFF.